This TCR beta chain was sequenced for a study of blood T cell repertoires in COVID-19. Whole-study context: Samples of COVID-19 (acute and convalescent) were obtained from the United States, Italy and Spain. The cDNA or gDNA used as material had been derived from T cells, B-cell-depleted T cells, or PBMCs.

From germline, CDR1 is SGHRS and CDR2 YFSETQ. The CDR3 extends over 16 amino acids. The germline V and J ends were trimmed by 3 bases and 0 bases, with 13 bases remaining between them. Source study methods: Estimation of nucleated cell counts was performed using reference gene primer amplification. The repertoire was sequenced with immunoSEQ multiplex PCR; TCRdb's copy has only in-frame clones and lacks some. V and J calls and clone size are copied from that table; D and trimming were computed from the DNA. The data show roughly 99,000 clones, just over 90% seen once. The source is a woman in her twenties or thirties with acute or convalescent COVID-19. Input material: peripheral blood. The V call is TRBV5-1, the J call TRBJ1-3; possibly TRBD1 for D (6 bases). The chain's CDR3 is CASSWDTEISGNTIYF. Here the CDR3 DNA reads TGCGCCAGCAGCTGGGACACGGAGATCTCTGGAAACACCATATATTTT.